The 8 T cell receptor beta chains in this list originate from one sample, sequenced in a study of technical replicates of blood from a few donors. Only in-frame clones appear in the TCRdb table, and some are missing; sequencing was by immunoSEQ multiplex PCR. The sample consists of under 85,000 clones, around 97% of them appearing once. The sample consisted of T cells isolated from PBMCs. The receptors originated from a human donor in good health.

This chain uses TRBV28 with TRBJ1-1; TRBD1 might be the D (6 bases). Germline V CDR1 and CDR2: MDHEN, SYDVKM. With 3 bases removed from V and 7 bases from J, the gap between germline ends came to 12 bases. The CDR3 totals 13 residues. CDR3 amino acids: CASSFGGAGEAFF. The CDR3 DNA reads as TGTGCCAGCAGTTTCGGGGGGGCCGGTGAAGCTTTCTTT.

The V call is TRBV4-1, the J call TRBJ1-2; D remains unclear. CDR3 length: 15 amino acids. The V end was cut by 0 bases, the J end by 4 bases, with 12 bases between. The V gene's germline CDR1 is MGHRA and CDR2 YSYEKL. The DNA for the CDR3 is TGCGCCAGCAGCCAAGAAAGCCAGGCCTCCTATGGCTACACCTTC. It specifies CASSQESQASYGYTF.

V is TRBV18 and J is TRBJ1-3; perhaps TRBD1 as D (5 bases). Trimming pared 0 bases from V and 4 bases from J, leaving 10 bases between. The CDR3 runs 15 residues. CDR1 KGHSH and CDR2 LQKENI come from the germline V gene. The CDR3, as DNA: TGTGCCAGCTCACCACCGGGGACTAACGGAAACACCATATATTTT. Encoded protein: CASSPPGTNGNTIYF.

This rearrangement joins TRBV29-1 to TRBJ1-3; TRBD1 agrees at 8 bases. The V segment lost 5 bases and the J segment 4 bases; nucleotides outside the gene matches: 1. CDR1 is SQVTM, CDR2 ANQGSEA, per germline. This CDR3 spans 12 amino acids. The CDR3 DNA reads TGCAGCGTTCAGGGGGCAGGAAACACCATATATTTT. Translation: CSVQGAGNTIYF.

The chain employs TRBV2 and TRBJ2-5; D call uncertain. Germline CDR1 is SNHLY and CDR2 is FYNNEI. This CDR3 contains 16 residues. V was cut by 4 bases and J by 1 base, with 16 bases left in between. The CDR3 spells CASSGSVDSSQETQYF. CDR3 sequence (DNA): TGTGCCAGCAGTGGGTCGGTAGACTCCTCCCAAGAGACCCAGTACTTC.

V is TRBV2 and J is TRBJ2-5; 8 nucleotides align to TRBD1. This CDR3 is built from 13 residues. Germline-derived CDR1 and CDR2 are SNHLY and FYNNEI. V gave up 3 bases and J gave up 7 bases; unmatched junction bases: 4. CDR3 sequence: CASSDRGLGTQYF. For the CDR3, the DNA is TGTGCCAGCAGTGACAGGGGGCTAGGGACCCAGTACTTC.

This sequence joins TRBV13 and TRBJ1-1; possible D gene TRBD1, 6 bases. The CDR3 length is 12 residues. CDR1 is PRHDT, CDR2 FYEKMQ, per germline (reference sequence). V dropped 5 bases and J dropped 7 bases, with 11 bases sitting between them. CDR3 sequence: CASSPRGIEAFF. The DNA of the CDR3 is TGTGCCAGCAGCCCTAGGGGGATTGAAGCTTTCTTT.

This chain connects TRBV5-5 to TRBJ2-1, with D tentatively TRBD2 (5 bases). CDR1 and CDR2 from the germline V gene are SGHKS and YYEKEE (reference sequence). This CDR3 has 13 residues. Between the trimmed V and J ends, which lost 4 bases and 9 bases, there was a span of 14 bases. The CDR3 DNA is TGTGCCAGCAGCCTGGGTTCGGGGTCTGAGCAGTTCTTC. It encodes CASSLGSGSEQFF.